This is a list of T cell receptor beta chains from one sample in a study of CD8+ T cells in alopecia areata. Some clones are missing from TCRdb's copy, which holds only in-frame ones; the method was immunoSEQ multiplex PCR. This sample carries about 200,000 clones, 55% to 75% of them seen once, and the ten largest clones take about 5.1%. The sample was CD4+ T cells sorted from blood, taken at week 24, from a patient treated with tofacitinib. The receptors come from a human donor with alopecia areata. Each CDR3 is given with its conserved first and last residue. Fields, in order: clone size, V gene, D gene, J gene, CDR3 DNA, CDR3 protein. D genes are given only for firm matches. A clone size is listed for some rows: how often the clone was seen (once, few, many), or a class if it is expanded.

>.|TRBV14|TRBD2|TRBJ2-5
TGTGCCAGCAGCCATGCTAGCGGGAGGAACCAAGAGACCCAGTACTTC
CASSHASGRNQETQYF
>.|TRBV9|.|TRBJ2-7
TGTGCCAGCAGCGTAGGGATCACATACGAGCAGTACTTC
CASSVGITYEQYF
>many|TRBV27|.|TRBJ2-3
TGTGCCAGCAGTCAGGACACGACTGGCACAGATACGCAGTATTTT
CASSQDTTGTDTQYF
>few|TRBV5-1|.|TRBJ1-1
TGCGCCAGCAGCTTAACAATGAACACTGAAGCTTTCTTT
CASSLTMNTEAFF
>few|TRBV5-1|TRBD2|TRBJ2-7
TGCGCCAGCAGCTTGGGGCCTAGCGGTGCCTACGAGCAGTACTTC
CASSLGPSGAYEQYF
>few|TRBV6-5|.|TRBJ2-2
TGTGCCAGCAGTTACTGGCAGGGGTCCGGGGAGCTGTTTTTT
CASSYWQGSGELFF
>once|TRBV27|.|TRBJ2-5
TGTGCCAGCAGACTCGCGGGTCGGGAGACCCAGTACTTC
CASRLAGRETQYF
>.|TRBV25-1|TRBD1|TRBJ2-1
TGTGCCAGCAGGACGGTGACAGGGGTAACGGATGAGCAGTTCTTC
CASRTVTGVTDEQFF
>few|TRBV9|.|TRBJ2-7
TGTGCCAGCAGCAACACCTACGAGCAGTACTTC
CASSNTYEQYF
>.|TRBV7-2|.|TRBJ2-2
TGTGCCAGCATCCGGAGGGCCGCGGCTACCGGGGAGCTGTTTTTT
CASIRRAAATGELFF
>.|TRBV10-3|.|TRBJ1-5
TGTGCCACTAATGTCCCCCAGCATTTT
CATNVPQHF
>.|TRBV25-1|TRBD1|TRBJ1-2
TGTGCCAGCAGTGGAGACAGGGCGGGTAACTATGGCTACACCTTC
CASSGDRAGNYGYTF
>medium-sized|TRBV7-2|.|TRBJ2-4
TGTGCCAGCAGCTTACAGAATGGGCGCATTCAGTACTTC
CASSLQNGRIQYF
>.|TRBV28|.|TRBJ2-7
TGTGCCAGCAGCTCCACTCCCGACTACGAGCAGTACTTC
CASSSTPDYEQYF